These T cell receptor beta chains were read from a single sample in a study of blood T cells in healthy people across ages. Using its own MiXCR run on the 5' RACE reads, TCRdb lists one record per CDR3 protein. Among about a million distinct CDR3 sequences listed, roughly 51% were seen once. Sequences were obtained from blood. The receptors derive from a woman between 55 and 75 years old in good health. Both conserved end residues are part of each CDR3. The order of the fields is J gene, D gene, clone size, V gene, CDR3 protein, CDR3 DNA. D genes are given only for firm matches. Rows may omit the clone size; those that give it use once, few, many or a size class.

J: TRBJ2-6; D: .; size: many; V: TRBV3-1; CDR3: CASSQGRGGANVLTF; DNA: TGTGCCAGCAGCCAAGGTCGAGGTGGGGCCAACGTCCTGACTTTC
J: TRBJ2-5; D: .; size: few; V: TRBV7-2; CDR3: CASSFQRPPGETQYF; DNA: TGTGCCAGCAGCTTTCAGCGACCCCCTGGAGAGACCCAGTACTTC
J: TRBJ1-1; D: .; size: .; V: TRBV6-1; CDR3: CASRWEVNTEAFF; DNA: TGTGCCAGCAGGTGGGAAGTGAACACTGAAGCTTTCTTT
J: TRBJ1-6; D: TRBD1; size: .; V: TRBV5-4; CDR3: CASSFSFLGTGDSPLHF; DNA: TGTGCCAGCAGCTTCAGTTTTCTCGGGACAGGAGACTCACCCCTCCACTTT
J: TRBJ2-7; D: TRBD2; size: few; V: TRBV11-2; CDR3: CASSGSGSPYEQYF; DNA: TGTGCCAGTTCTGGGAGCGGGAGCCCCTACGAGCAGTACTTC
J: TRBJ2-7; D: .; size: .; V: TRBV12-3/TRBV12-4; CDR3: CASSYRGLGEQYF; DNA: TGTGCCAGCAGTTATAGGGGGTTGGGCGAGCAGTACTTC
J: TRBJ2-3; D: TRBD1; size: .; V: TRBV18; CDR3: CASSTTGSESDTQYF; DNA: TGTGCCAGCTCCACGACAGGGTCTGAGAGCGATACGCAGTATTTT
J: TRBJ2-3; D: .; size: .; V: TRBV7-2; CDR3: CASSKSSGTDTQYF; DNA: TGTGCCAGCAGCAAATCTAGCGGCACAGATACGCAGTATTTT
J: TRBJ2-1; D: TRBD1; size: .; V: TRBV6-4; CDR3: CASADRGLEQFF; DNA: TGTGCCAGCGCTGACAGGGGGCTTGAGCAGTTCTTC
J: TRBJ2-5; D: TRBD2; size: few; V: TRBV20-1; CDR3: CSSDLLAGVETQYF; DNA: TGCAGTTCCGACCTCCTAGCGGGAGTTGAGACCCAGTACTTC
J: TRBJ2-3; D: TRBD1; size: .; V: TRBV12-3/TRBV12-4; CDR3: CASTTSGQGSTDTQYF; DNA: TGTGCCAGCACCACCTCCGGACAGGGTAGCACAGATACGCAGTATTTT
J: TRBJ1-4; D: .; size: few; V: TRBV20-1; CDR3: CSAPSPNREKLFF; DNA: TGCAGTGCTCCAAGTCCGAACAGGGAAAAACTGTTTTTT
J: TRBJ2-1; D: .; size: .; V: TRBV20-1; CDR3: CSALQGTRRRDNEQFF; DNA: TGCAGTGCCCTTCAGGGAACAAGGCGGCGTGACAATGAGCAGTTCTTC
J: TRBJ2-2; D: .; size: .; V: TRBV28; CDR3: CASSLLLFTGELFF; DNA: TGTGCCAGCAGTTTATTGCTATTTACCGGGGAGCTGTTTTTT
J: TRBJ2-3; D: TRBD2; size: few; V: TRBV5-1; CDR3: CASSLAAGVTDTQYF; DNA: TGCGCCAGCAGCTTGGCGGCGGGAGTGACAGATACGCAGTATTTT
J: TRBJ2-7; D: .; size: few; V: TRBV7-8; CDR3: CASSSGQTSFYEQYF; DNA: TGTGCCAGCAGCTCCGGCCAGACTAGTTTCTACGAGCAGTACTTC
J: TRBJ2-5; D: TRBD2; size: .; V: TRBV12-3/TRBV12-4; CDR3: CASSRGLAGDNLQETQYF; DNA: TGTGCCAGCAGTAGGGGACTAGCGGGAGATAACCTCCAAGAGACCCAGTACTTC
J: TRBJ2-5; D: .; size: .; V: TRBV20-1; CDR3: CSASTPQETQYF; DNA: TGCAGTGCTAGTACCCCGCAAGAGACCCAGTACTTC
J: TRBJ2-3; D: TRBD2; size: few; V: TRBV20-1; CDR3: CSVPGLVRTDTQYF; DNA: TGCAGTGTCCCGGGACTAGTCAGGACAGATACGCAGTATTTT
J: TRBJ2-5; D: .; size: .; V: TRBV12-3/TRBV12-4; CDR3: CASSLRAGLGEQYF; DNA: TGTGCCAGCAGTTTGAGGGCCGGTCTTGGGGAGCAGTACTTC
J: TRBJ2-4; D: TRBD2; size: .; V: TRBV2; CDR3: CASSISGVAGGKNIQYF; DNA: TGTGCCAGCAGTATAAGCGGGGTAGCGGGAGGCAAAAACATTCAGTACTTC
J: TRBJ1-2; D: TRBD1; size: .; V: TRBV7-8; CDR3: CASSFTTGTAYGYTF; DNA: TGTGCCAGCAGCTTCACAACAGGGACAGCCTATGGCTACACCTTC
J: TRBJ2-3; D: .; size: .; V: TRBV21-1; CDR3: CASSKEGQGRTDTQYF; DNA: TGTGCCAGCAGCAAAGAGGGACAGGGACGCACAGATACGCAGTATTTT
J: TRBJ2-5; D: .; size: .; V: TRBV29-1; CDR3: CSVLRPLRAGGETQYF; DNA: TGCAGCGTTCTAAGGCCTCTCAGGGCCGGGGGTGAGACCCAGTACTTC
J: TRBJ2-7; D: TRBD1; size: .; V: TRBV30; CDR3: CAWSGDRLHEQYF; DNA: TGTGCCTGGAGTGGGGACAGACTCCACGAGCAGTACTTC
J: TRBJ2-3; D: TRBD1; size: .; V: TRBV20-1; CDR3: CSGERSGQGDTQYF; DNA: TGCAGTGGGGAGAGGTCCGGACAGGGGGATACGCAGTATTTT
J: TRBJ2-5; D: .; size: .; V: TRBV7-2; CDR3: CASSFAGNGETQYF; DNA: TGTGCCAGCAGCTTCGCCGGGAATGGAGAGACCCAGTACTTC
J: TRBJ2-1; D: TRBD2; size: .; V: TRBV18; CDR3: CASSPRDYVNEQFF; DNA: TGTGCCAGCTCACCACGGGACTACGTGAATGAGCAGTTCTTC
J: TRBJ2-2; D: .; size: .; V: TRBV5-1; CDR3: CASSPTPGELFF; DNA: TGCGCCAGCAGCCCGACACCCGGGGAGCTGTTTTTT
J: TRBJ2-7; D: .; size: .; V: TRBV11-2; CDR3: CASSFGPQGIYEQYF; DNA: TGTGCCAGCAGCTTCGGTCCGCAGGGCATCTACGAGCAGTACTTC
J: TRBJ2-5; D: .; size: .; V: TRBV21-1; CDR3: CLSGFRKETQYF; DNA: TGTCTATCGGGGTTCCGCAAAGAGACCCAGTACTTC
J: TRBJ1-2; D: .; size: .; V: TRBV7-2; CDR3: CASSSEVRHGYTF; DNA: TGTGCCAGCAGCTCAGAAGTCCGGCATGGCTACACCTTC
J: TRBJ2-3; D: TRBD1; size: many; V: TRBV12-3/TRBV12-4; CDR3: CASKWTGGMSDTQYF; DNA: TGTGCCAGCAAATGGACAGGGGGCATGTCAGATACGCAGTATTTT
J: TRBJ2-5; D: .; size: .; V: TRBV20-1; CDR3: CSARSAGQTGTQYF; DNA: TGCAGTGCTAGGTCGGCGGGGCAGACCGGGACCCAGTACTTC
J: TRBJ1-5; D: .; size: .; V: TRBV2; CDR3: CASGKESNQPQHF; DNA: TGTGCCAGCGGGAAAGAGAGCAATCAGCCCCAGCATTTT
J: TRBJ2-2; D: TRBD2; size: .; V: TRBV6-5; CDR3: CASSYSRSGTSGTGELFF; DNA: TGTGCCAGCAGTTACTCCCGATCCGGGACTAGCGGTACCGGGGAGCTGTTTTTT
J: TRBJ2-1; D: .; size: .; V: TRBV27; CDR3: CASSLNEGAIEQFF; DNA: TGTGCCAGCAGCCTAAACGAAGGGGCAATTGAGCAGTTCTTC